A selection of T cell receptor beta chains follows, all from one sample in a study of T cells in Graves' hyperthyroidism and ophthalmopathy. TCRdb analysed the multiplex PCR reads with MiXCR anew, one entry per CDR3 protein. The sample consists of hundreds of thousands of distinct CDR3 sequences, roughly 15% of them appearing once. Sequencing was done on a sample of blood. Receptors originate from a woman between 50 and 59 years old with Graves' ophthalmopathy. CDR3s include the opening cysteine and the closing phenylalanine or tryptophan. The D gene is left open where the match is weak. For some rows the clone size is stated as once, few or many, or as a class when expanded; others skip it.

V gene	D gene	J gene	clone size	CDR3 protein	CDR3 DNA
TRBV12-3/TRBV12-4	.	TRBJ1-6	many	CASSQGAMGSPLHF	TGTGCCAGCAGCCAAGGGGCAATGGGTTCACCCCTCCACTTT
TRBV24-1	TRBD1	TRBJ2-7	few	CAPCRDRPYEQYF	TGTGCCCCTTGCCGGGACAGACCCTACGAGCAGTACTTC
TRBV4-3	.	TRBJ1-4	many	CASSQEFRVGNEKLFF	TGCGCCAGCAGCCAAGAATTTCGGGTGGGGAATGAAAAACTGTTTTTT
TRBV10-3	TRBD2	TRBJ2-1	few	CAISVSGSNEQFF	TGTGCCATCAGTGTAAGCGGGAGCAATGAGCAGTTCTTC
TRBV5-1	.	TRBJ2-3	many	CASSFQARDTITDTQYF	TGCGCCAGCAGCTTTCAAGCGCGGGACACAATCACAGATACGCAGTATTTT
TRBV7-3	TRBD2	TRBJ2-1	many	CASSRQGTSAYNEQFF	TGTGCCAGCAGCCGCCAGGGGACTAGCGCATACAATGAGCAGTTCTTC
TRBV29-1	TRBD2	TRBJ2-1	few	CSVLDTSGYNEQFF	TGCAGCGTTCTTGATACTAGCGGATACAATGAGCAGTTCTTC
TRBV5-1	.	TRBJ1-3	few	CASSQSGGFGNTIYF	TGCGCCAGCAGCCAGTCTGGCGGATTTGGAAACACCATATATTTT
TRBV10-3	.	TRBJ2-5	many	CAIAVAEETQYF	TGTGCCATCGCGGTGGCAGAAGAGACCCAGTACTTC
TRBV4-3	TRBD1	TRBJ2-7	.	CASSQETGWYEQYF	TGCGCCAGCAGCCAAGAGACAGGGTGGTACGAGCAGTACTTC